This T cell receptor beta chain was sequenced in a study of breast tumors, draining lymph nodes, adjacent tissues listed by TCRdb under 2016. Describing the broader study: In breast cancer patients, the study compared the TCR beta repertoires of tumor, adjacent nontumor tissue and axillary lymph nodes. In human breast cancer, the study set out to assess how tumor, surrounding tissue and draining lymph node repertoires relate to one another and whether T cells might be exchanged between them. General conclusions and limits of the study: Tumor T-cell repertoires showed less diversity than lymph node repertoires and more diversity than nontumor tissue repertoires, and tumor T-cell repertoires showed preferential V and J gene usage. Tumor and nontumor tissue repertoires were found to be significantly more similar in luminal-like than in basal-like breast cancer. The study presented the conclusion that tumor T cells originate in lymph nodes as consistent with a hypothesis, not as something directly demonstrated. A scenario in which most tumor T cells derive from the lymph node and then expand within tumor tissue was judged to be consistent with the data.

With respect to this clonotype: It has no known antigen specificity. This is likely a read error, given that the CDR3 carries no conserved phenylalanine or tryptophan at its end.

The CDR3 is 13 residues long, ends included. Only the CDR3 part of the read is kept: 39 bases, read in frame from the first base. In the germline V gene, CDR1 corresponds to SGHTA and CDR2 to FQGTGA. V and J lose 4 bases and 9 bases, and a span of 15 bases separates them. The axillary draining lymph nodes of breast cancer patients were the source of the lymph node samples. The sequencer was an Illumina HiSeq 2000. Multiplex PCR amplification was used to build the TCR beta chain libraries. The amplified TCR beta chain products were analyzed by high-throughput sequencing. TCRdb took the public reads, trimmed them with fastp at Q25, ran MiXCR for clone calling and kept in-frame beta chains. Identical CDR3 proteins give one entry, which carries the most common genes and DNA. Here the sample has about 140,000 distinct CDR3 sequences; 30% to 35% occur a single time. The top ten hold about 2.5% of the sample.

The sequence derives from a female donor with breast cancer. Some clones in this sample may be carry-over from other donors' samples. The chain links TRBV7-3 with TRBJ1-2, with TRBD1 perhaps the D gene, on 5 matching bases. Sequenced material: axillary lymph node tissue. At the DNA level, the sequence is TGTGCCAGCAGCTACGGGACGGAGGCCCGCTACACCCTC. Translation gives CASSYGTEARYTL.